A selection of T cell receptor beta chains follows, all from one sample in a study of neoadjuvant anti-PD-1 for oral cavity cancer. The table came from immunoSEQ multiplex PCR; TCRdb's copy has only in-frame clones and leaves some out. The sample records approximately 13,000 clones, roughly 67% being singletons. The sample was PBMCs, taken after nivolumab (anti-PD-1) treatment. Source of these receptors: a person between 35 and 79 years old with oral cavity squamous cell carcinoma. CDR3s include the opening cysteine and the closing phenylalanine or tryptophan. Fields, in order: clone size, CDR3 length, D gene, J gene, V gene, CDR3 DNA, CDR3 protein. D genes are given only for firm matches. Expanded clones are given a class, and other clones once, few, many or no size at all.

clone size: few
CDR3 length: 16
D gene: .
J gene: TRBJ2-2
V gene: TRBV5-4
CDR3 DNA: TGTGCCAGCAGCTCCGGGGGGACAGGAAACACCGGGGAGCTGTTTTTT
CDR3 protein: CASSSGGTGNTGELFF

clone size: .
CDR3 length: 14
D gene: TRBD1
J gene: TRBJ1-5
V gene: TRBV6-1
CDR3 DNA: TGTGCCAGCACCGGGGACAGGCCCAATCAGCCCCAGCATTTT
CDR3 protein: CASTGDRPNQPQHF

clone size: .
CDR3 length: 10
D gene: .
J gene: TRBJ2-5
V gene: TRBV30
CDR3 DNA: TGTGCCTGGGGGAGGGAGACCCAGTACTTC
CDR3 protein: CAWGRETQYF

clone size: .
CDR3 length: 12
D gene: .
J gene: TRBJ2-5
V gene: TRBV7-3
CDR3 DNA: TGTGCCAGCAGCTTAGAGGGTCAGACCCAGTACTTC
CDR3 protein: CASSLEGQTQYF

clone size: few
CDR3 length: 18
D gene: .
J gene: TRBJ1-2
V gene: TRBV14
CDR3 DNA: TGTGCCAGCAGCCAAGGTGATGGCCTCCAGTCCTTAAACTATGGCTACACCTTC
CDR3 protein: CASSQGDGLQSLNYGYTF

clone size: .
CDR3 length: 12
D gene: .
J gene: TRBJ1-5
V gene: TRBV19
CDR3 DNA: TGTGCCAGTAGTATGATCCAACAGCCCCAGCATTTT
CDR3 protein: CASSMIQQPQHF

clone size: few
CDR3 length: 15
D gene: .
J gene: TRBJ1-2
V gene: TRBV28
CDR3 DNA: TGTGCCAGCAGTTTAGTGGGGACATTGAACTATGGCTACACCTTC
CDR3 protein: CASSLVGTLNYGYTF

clone size: once
CDR3 length: 15
D gene: TRBD1
J gene: TRBJ1-5
V gene: TRBV28
CDR3 DNA: TGTGCCAGCAGTTCAGTCGGGACAGGAAATCAGCCCCAGCATTTT
CDR3 protein: CASSSVGTGNQPQHF

clone size: .
CDR3 length: 14
D gene: .
J gene: TRBJ2-1
V gene: TRBV7-3
CDR3 DNA: TGTGCCAGCAGCTCTCCGGGAGCGGGCAATGAGCAGTTCTTC
CDR3 protein: CASSSPGAGNEQFF

clone size: .
CDR3 length: 17
D gene: TRBD2
J gene: TRBJ2-3
V gene: TRBV28
CDR3 DNA: TGTGCCAGCAGTTCCAGGACTAGCGGGAGTTCTACAGATACGCAGTATTTT
CDR3 protein: CASSSRTSGSSTDTQYF

clone size: .
CDR3 length: 12
D gene: .
J gene: TRBJ1-5
V gene: TRBV7-9
CDR3 DNA: TGTGCCAGCGGACCGGAAGATCAGCCCCAGCATTTT
CDR3 protein: CASGPEDQPQHF

clone size: few
CDR3 length: 11
D gene: .
J gene: TRBJ1-2
V gene: TRBV20-1
CDR3 DNA: TGCAGTGCTAGAGATCATCCTGACTACACCTTC
CDR3 protein: CSARDHPDYTF

clone size: .
CDR3 length: 13
D gene: .
J gene: TRBJ1-1
V gene: TRBV19
CDR3 DNA: TGTGCCAGTAGTGGGCAGGGGAACACTGAAGCTTTCTTT
CDR3 protein: CASSGQGNTEAFF

clone size: .
CDR3 length: 13
D gene: .
J gene: TRBJ2-3
V gene: TRBV7-2
CDR3 DNA: TGTGCCAGCAGCTTAGGACCCGGGAATACGCAGTATTTT
CDR3 protein: CASSLGPGNTQYF

clone size: .
CDR3 length: 15
D gene: TRBD2
J gene: TRBJ2-3
V gene: TRBV4-1
CDR3 DNA: TGCGCCAGCAGCGCAACGACTAGCGAGGCAGATACGCAGTATTTT
CDR3 protein: CASSATTSEADTQYF

clone size: .
CDR3 length: 14
D gene: .
J gene: TRBJ1-5
V gene: TRBV2
CDR3 DNA: TGTGCCAGCAGGCTCGGGACAACCAATCAGCCCCAGCATTTT
CDR3 protein: CASRLGTTNQPQHF

clone size: .
CDR3 length: 15
D gene: .
J gene: TRBJ2-5
V gene: TRBV6-1
CDR3 DNA: TGTGCCAGCAGTGAAGGTCCAGGGGTTCAAGAGACCCAGTACTTC
CDR3 protein: CASSEGPGVQETQYF

clone size: .
CDR3 length: 17
D gene: TRBD1
J gene: TRBJ2-3
V gene: TRBV11-3
CDR3 DNA: TGTGCCAGCAGCCTAGGGGCGGGACAGGGGGCTGCCGATACGCAGTATTTT
CDR3 protein: CASSLGAGQGAADTQYF

clone size: .
CDR3 length: 15
D gene: .
J gene: TRBJ2-7
V gene: TRBV29-1
CDR3 DNA: TGCAGCGTTGAAGATCGTTGGGGGGACTCCTACGAGCAGTACTTC
CDR3 protein: CSVEDRWGDSYEQYF

clone size: few
CDR3 length: 11
D gene: .
J gene: TRBJ1-1
V gene: TRBV30
CDR3 DNA: TGTGCCAGTTCAAGGGGCACTGAAGCTTTCTTT
CDR3 protein: CASSRGTEAFF

clone size: .
CDR3 length: 16
D gene: TRBD1
J gene: TRBJ2-2
V gene: TRBV7-6
CDR3 DNA: TGTGCCAGCAGCTTACTTTGGACAGGGGTTCGGGGGGAGCTGTTTTTT
CDR3 protein: CASSLLWTGVRGELFF

clone size: .
CDR3 length: 10
D gene: .
J gene: TRBJ2-1
V gene: TRBV2
CDR3 DNA: TGTGCCAGCAGTGTAAGTGAGCAGTTCTTC
CDR3 protein: CASSVSEQFF

clone size: .
CDR3 length: 14
D gene: .
J gene: TRBJ1-2
V gene: TRBV27
CDR3 DNA: TGTGCCAGCAGTTTGAGAGGGGGAGGGTATGGCTACACCTTC
CDR3 protein: CASSLRGGGYGYTF

clone size: few
CDR3 length: 16
D gene: TRBD1
J gene: TRBJ1-5
V gene: TRBV5-1
CDR3 DNA: TGCGCCAGCAGCCCCGGGACAGGGGATAGCAATCAGCCCCAGCATTTT
CDR3 protein: CASSPGTGDSNQPQHF

clone size: .
CDR3 length: 16
D gene: TRBD2
J gene: TRBJ2-2
V gene: TRBV2
CDR3 DNA: TGTGCCAGCACCCGAAAACAAGGGACTAGTGCCGGGGAGCTGTTTTTT
CDR3 protein: CASTRKQGTSAGELFF

clone size: few
CDR3 length: 13
D gene: TRBD1
J gene: TRBJ1-1
V gene: TRBV2
CDR3 DNA: TGTGCCAGCAGTGGGAAGGGGGCGCTCGTAGCTTTCTTT
CDR3 protein: CASSGKGALVAFF

clone size: once
CDR3 length: 12
D gene: .
J gene: TRBJ2-7
V gene: TRBV7-9
CDR3 DNA: TGTGCCAGCAGCTTAGCCCCCTACGAGCAGTACTTC
CDR3 protein: CASSLAPYEQYF

clone size: few
CDR3 length: 18
D gene: .
J gene: TRBJ1-2
V gene: TRBV10-3
CDR3 DNA: TGTGCCATCAGTGAGTCTTTGAACGGTCAGTTAGAGGAAGATGGCTACACCTTC
CDR3 protein: CAISESLNGQLEEDGYTF

clone size: once
CDR3 length: 12
D gene: .
J gene: TRBJ1-2
V gene: TRBV30
CDR3 DNA: TGTGCCTGGAGTTGGATAGGGTATGGCTACACCTTC
CDR3 protein: CAWSWIGYGYTF

clone size: .
CDR3 length: 12
D gene: .
J gene: TRBJ1-2
V gene: TRBV6-5
CDR3 DNA: TGTGCCAGCCCCTGGAGGGTGTGGGGCTACACCTTC
CDR3 protein: CASPWRVWGYTF

clone size: .
CDR3 length: 13
D gene: TRBD1
J gene: TRBJ2-1
V gene: TRBV7-3
CDR3 DNA: TGTGCCAGCAGCGGAAGGACAGGGGATGAGCAGTTCTTC
CDR3 protein: CASSGRTGDEQFF

clone size: few
CDR3 length: 12
D gene: .
J gene: TRBJ1-4
V gene: TRBV10-1
CDR3 DNA: TGCGCCAGCAGTGATGGGGACGAAAAACTGTTTTTT
CDR3 protein: CASSDGDEKLFF

clone size: .
CDR3 length: 14
D gene: TRBD1
J gene: TRBJ2-5
V gene: TRBV7-3
CDR3 DNA: TGTGCCAGCAGCCAGACAGGGGGAATCGGGACCCAGTACTTC
CDR3 protein: CASSQTGGIGTQYF

clone size: .
CDR3 length: 14
D gene: .
J gene: TRBJ1-2
V gene: TRBV14
CDR3 DNA: TGTGCCAGCAGCCATCGGCTACAGTCTAATGGCTACACCTTC
CDR3 protein: CASSHRLQSNGYTF

clone size: .
CDR3 length: 15
D gene: TRBD1
J gene: TRBJ1-4
V gene: TRBV6-1
CDR3 DNA: TGTGCCAGCAGAGAGACAGGGGGCGTAATTGAAAAACTGTTTTTT
CDR3 protein: CASRETGGVIEKLFF

clone size: .
CDR3 length: 15
D gene: .
J gene: TRBJ2-3
V gene: TRBV5-4
CDR3 DNA: TGTGCCAGCAGCCCGTTAAGTAGCGGCACAGATACGCAGTATTTT
CDR3 protein: CASSPLSSGTDTQYF

clone size: .
CDR3 length: 16
D gene: TRBD2
J gene: TRBJ2-3
V gene: TRBV27
CDR3 DNA: TGTGCCAGCAGTTTTGTGGGCGCGGGAGGGGCAGATACGCAGTATTTT
CDR3 protein: CASSFVGAGGADTQYF

clone size: .
CDR3 length: 13
D gene: .
J gene: TRBJ1-1
V gene: TRBV5-1
CDR3 DNA: TGCGCCAGCAGTTCCGGACAGTACACTGAAGCTTTCTTT
CDR3 protein: CASSSGQYTEAFF

clone size: .
CDR3 length: 13
D gene: .
J gene: TRBJ1-4
V gene: TRBV15
CDR3 DNA: TGTGCCACCAGCAGACAGACCCGTGAAAAACTGTTTTTT
CDR3 protein: CATSRQTREKLFF

clone size: .
CDR3 length: 14
D gene: TRBD2
J gene: TRBJ2-7
V gene: TRBV28
CDR3 DNA: TGTGCCAGCAGTTTATACGGGAGGGCCTACGAGCAGTACTTC
CDR3 protein: CASSLYGRAYEQYF

clone size: .
CDR3 length: 16
D gene: TRBD2
J gene: TRBJ2-2
V gene: TRBV11-3
CDR3 DNA: TGTGCCAGCAGCCAAACAGCGGGAAGGAGGTCCGGGGAGCTGTTTTTT
CDR3 protein: CASSQTAGRRSGELFF

clone size: few
CDR3 length: 11
D gene: .
J gene: TRBJ2-1
V gene: TRBV20-1
CDR3 DNA: TGCAGTGCCCAACGTTACAATGAGCAGTTCTTC
CDR3 protein: CSAQRYNEQFF

clone size: once
CDR3 length: 15
D gene: .
J gene: TRBJ1-1
V gene: TRBV7-2
CDR3 DNA: TGTGCCAGCAGCTTAGTTGGAGGAGCTAACACTGAAGCTTTCTTT
CDR3 protein: CASSLVGGANTEAFF

clone size: .
CDR3 length: 17
D gene: TRBD2
J gene: TRBJ2-6
V gene: TRBV5-6
CDR3 DNA: TGTGCCAGCAGCTTGGATGCCGGGACTACAAAGGCCAACGTCCTGACTTTC
CDR3 protein: CASSLDAGTTKANVLTF